The 25 T cell receptor beta chains given below trace back to one sample, sequenced in a study of blood T cell repertoires in COVID-19 (dated by TCRdb to 2019 to 2021). Library preparation used the immunoSEQ multiplex PCR assay. In its TCRdb copy, this immuneACCESS table keeps in-frame sequences only and misses some clones. Where compared with another copy, unresolved V genes explain less than half of these, and the others have no known cause. For this sample there are about 180,000 clones; over 75% appear just once. Of the sample, approximately 18% is held by the ten largest clones. Material for sequencing was peripheral blood. These TCRs come from a person between 65 and 80 years old with COVID-19, enrolled during active disease.

J is TRBJ2-3 and V is TRBV5-6; TRBD1 agrees at 9 bases. The CDR3 is 15 amino acids. The V segment lost 4 bases and the J segment 9 bases; nucleotides outside the gene matches: 12. Germline V CDR1 and CDR2: SGHDT, YYEEEE. The CDR3 protein is CASSPWDRVSVTQYF. The DNA for the CDR3 is TGTGCCAGCAGCCCCTGGGACAGGGTGTCGGTAACGCAGTATTTT.

V is TRBV2 and J is TRBJ2-1; 8 nucleotides match TRBD1. Germline CDR1 is SNHLY and CDR2 is FYNNEI. CDR3 length: 13 amino acids. V shed 8 bases, J shed 10 bases, and the junction held 10 bases outside the gene matches. The CDR3 loop reads CASGRDRSQEQFF. In DNA, the CDR3 is TGTGCCAGCGGACGGGACAGGTCCCAAGAGCAGTTCTTC.

The chain joins TRBV15 to TRBJ2-5; D possibly corresponds to TRBD1 (5 bases). The CDR3 is 15 amino acids. V gave up 5 bases and J gave up 5 bases, with 18 bases separating them. Germline V CDR1 and CDR2: LNHNV, YYDKDF (reference sequence). The DNA of the CDR3 is TGTGCCACCAGCCGAGCCTCAGGGATTTGGGAGACCCAGTACTTC. The encoded protein is CATSRASGIWETQYF.

The chain has TRBV7-2 and TRBJ1-4; unclear D gene. CDR3 length: 19 residues. In germline, CDR1 is SGHTA, CDR2 FQGNSA. V was clipped by 9 bases and J by 0 bases, with 26 bases between them. CDR3 coding DNA: TGTGCCAGGTCCTCACCTGAAGGCAGAAAAACAGCAACTAATGAAAAACTGTTTTTT. It is translated as CARSSPEGRKTATNEKLFF.

This clone was picked up one time. The rearrangement links TRBV9 to TRBJ2-2; no reliable D call. Trimming removed 4 bases at V and 6 bases at J, with 7 bases between. The CDR3 sequence is 12 residues long. Per the germline V gene, CDR1 is SGDLS and CDR2 is YYNGEE. The CDR3 spells CASSPSAGELFF. The CDR3 DNA is TGTGCCAGCAGCCCCTCGGCCGGGGAGCTGTTTTTT.

This chain links TRBV6-5 with TRBJ1-2; D unclear. Trimming took off 7 bases at V and 0 bases at J, with 9 bases between the two ends. Germline V gene sequence: CDR1 MNHEY, CDR2 SVGAGI. The CDR3 is 13 amino acids. The CDR3 DNA follows: TGTGCCAGCATAAGCCCTACTAACTATGGCTACACCTTC. It specifies CASISPTNYGYTF.

The chain links TRBV5-1 to TRBJ2-2; 7 bases are shared with TRBD1. CDR1 and CDR2 from the germline V gene are SGHRS and YFSETQ. Trimming at V came to 3 bases and at J to 2 bases, leaving 13 bases not matched to a gene. The CDR3 is 18 amino acids. The CDR3 here is CASSSGQVVIFNTGELFF. The CDR3 DNA reads as TGCGCCAGCAGCTCAGGACAGGTTGTCATTTTCAACACCGGGGAGCTGTTTTTT.

The V gene is TRBV6-1, the J gene TRBJ1-4; the D is unclear. The germline V gene has CDR1 MNHNS and CDR2 SASEGT. This CDR3 has 15 residues. V lost 2 bases to trimming and J lost 10 bases, with 17 bases between them. The CDR3 nucleotides are TGTGCCAGCAGTGAAAGCACGCACACAGATCGAAAACTGTTTTTT. Protein product: CASSESTHTDRKLFF.

The genes are TRBV15 and TRBJ2-7; TRBD2 might be the D (5 bases). This CDR3 comprises 15 residues. Germline CDR1 is LNHNV and CDR2 is YYDKDF (reference sequence). V gave up 0 bases and J gave up 7 bases, with 16 bases separating them. CDR3 in amino acids: CATSRERSGLGEQYF. CDR3 DNA: TGTGCCACCAGCAGAGAGCGTTCGGGGTTGGGGGAGCAGTACTTC.

The gene calls are TRBV5-5 and TRBJ1-1; a weak D match, TRBD1 (6 bases). Trimming took 4 bases from V and 1 from J, leaving 8 bases between them. Germline assignment: CDR1 SGHKS and CDR2 YYEKEE (reference sequence). The CDR3 contains 13 residues. The CDR3 region is CASSRTANTEAFF. CDR3 DNA sequence: TGTGCCAGCAGCCGGACAGCGAACACTGAAGCTTTCTTT.

The chain carries TRBV7-7 and TRBJ2-5; 7 positions agree with TRBD1. Germline V gives CDR1 SSHAT, CDR2 FNYEAQ (reference sequence). With V trimmed by 1 base and J by 1 base, 3 bases remained unmatched. The CDR3 spans 15 residues. The chain's CDR3 is CASSLGGTAQETQYF. The CDR3 bases are TGTGCCAGCAGCTTAGGAGGGACAGCCCAAGAGACCCAGTACTTC.

The chain joins TRBV2 to TRBJ2-3; D not certain. The CDR3 totals 14 residues. Germline V gene lookup returns CDR1 SNHLY and CDR2 FYNNEI. The V end lost 6 bases, the J end lost 0 bases, and 10 bases lay between the germline ends. This CDR3 is CASRHRTSTDTQYF. The CDR3 coding sequence is TGTGCCAGCAGGCACCGAACTAGCACAGATACGCAGTATTTT.

The chain is built from TRBV19 and TRBJ1-2; TRBD1 might be the D (5 bases). The CDR3 loop spans 14 amino acids. Germline V CDR1 and CDR2: LNHDA, SQIVND (reference sequence). Trimming took 1 base from V and 5 from J, leaving 11 bases between them. For the CDR3, the DNA is TGTGCCAGTAGTATAGGAGACAGCTTATATGGCTACACCTTC. This sequence encodes CASSIGDSLYGYTF.

This clone has only a few counts. The chain carries TRBV7-2 and TRBJ2-1; 13 bases match TRBD2. Germline V gene lookup returns CDR1 SGHTA and CDR2 FQGNSA. The J segment lost 1 base and the V segment lost 4 bases, leaving 10 bases of the junction unmatched. The CDR3 spans 19 residues. The CDR3 nucleotides read TGTGCCAGCAGCTCTACCGGGACTAGCGGGGATGTATCCTACAATGAGCAGTTCTTC. This codes for CASSSTGTSGDVSYNEQFF.

This chain connects TRBV13 to TRBJ1-5, with 8 bases matching TRBD1. J gave up 0 bases and V 6 bases, and 13 bases lay outside the gene matches. Germline V lookup: CDR1 PRHDT, CDR2 FYEKMQ (reference sequence). The CDR3 sequence is 18 residues long. The CDR3 region has the DNA TGTGCCAGCAGATACCGACAGGGGTGGGCTGATAGCAATCAGCCCCAGCATTTT. Amino acids: CASRYRQGWADSNQPQHF. Supplemented by reference TRBV13 and TRBJ1-5, the full variable domain reads AAGVIQSPRHLIKEKRETATLKCYPIPRHDTVYWYQQGPGQDPQFLISFYEKMQSDKGSIPDRFSAQQFSDYHSELNMSSLELGDSALYFCASRYRQGWADSNQPQHFGDGTRLSIL.

The CDR3 DNA reads TGTGCCAGCAGCTCTGGACAGGGAGCCGGGGCCAACGTCCTGACTTTC. Protein product: CASSSGQGAGANVLTF. This chain links TRBV11-3 with TRBJ2-6, with 8 positions matching TRBD1. Germline-derived CDR1 and CDR2 are SGHNT and YENEEA. The CDR3 has 16 amino acids. V lost 4 bases, J lost 4 bases, and 6 bases stayed unmatched.

This sequence joins TRBV7-8 and TRBJ1-1; possible D gene TRBD1, 5 bases. Looked up from germline, CDR1 is SGHVS and CDR2 is FQNEAQ. Trimming left V 3 bases short and J 2 bases short, with 10 bases between. This CDR3 has 14 amino acids. CDR3 sequence (DNA): TGTGCCAGCAGCTTGACAGAAACTAACACTGAAGCTTTCTTT. Translated: CASSLTETNTEAFF. Supplemented by reference TRBV7-8 and TRBJ1-1, the full variable domain reads GAGVSQSPRYKVAKRGQDVALRCDPISGHVSLFWYQQALGQGPEFLTYFQNEAQLDKSGLPSDRFFAERPEGSVSTLKIQRTQQEDSAVYLCASSLTETNTEAFFGQGTRLTVV.

V usage is TRBV6-5 and J usage is TRBJ1-1; D gene unclear. Germline V CDR1 and CDR2: MNHEY, SVGAGI. Trimming left V 6 bases short and J 4 bases short, with 18 bases between. The CDR3 runs 15 residues. The CDR3 DNA reads TGTGCCAGCAGCGCTAGCTGGGCAGGAGGCACTGAAGCTTTCTTT. This codes for CASSASWAGGTEAFF.

This chain links TRBV6-2 or TRBV6-3 with TRBJ1-3; no reliable D call. Looked up from germline, CDR1 is MNHEY and CDR2 is SVGEGT. V was clipped by 6 bases and J by 0 bases, with 27 bases between them. The CDR3 consists of 20 residues. CDR3 protein: CASSAAGLTKTPFSGNTIYF. CDR3 in DNA: TGTGCCAGCAGCGCCGCGGGTCTAACGAAAACCCCTTTCTCTGGAAACACCATATATTTT.

This clone turned up a few times. V gene TRBV4-3 combines with J gene TRBJ2-3; TRBD2 aligns across 13 bases. J was trimmed by 0 bases and V by 6 bases; bases with no gene match: 6. This CDR3 has 17 residues. Germline CDR1 LGHNA, CDR2 YSLEER. CDR3 loop: CASRRVLAGGSTDTQYF. CDR3 nucleotide sequence: TGCGCCAGCAGGCGGGTACTAGCGGGGGGGAGCACAGATACGCAGTATTTT.

The chain recombines TRBV7-2 with TRBJ2-1; no clear D gene. V was cut by 5 bases and J by 6 bases, with 17 bases left in between. The CDR3 totals 15 residues. The germline CDR1 and CDR2 sequences are SGHTA and FQGNSA. CDR3 DNA: TGTGCCAGCAGCCTCCCTCGCTCTAGTGGCAATGAGCAGTTCTTC. Translating it yields CASSLPRSSGNEQFF.

This chain uses TRBV19 with TRBJ2-7; TRBD1 matches 8 bases. CDR3 length: 14 amino acids. The V and J ends lost 4 bases and 7 bases, in that order; junction bases with no gene match: 9. Looked up from germline, CDR1 is LNHDA and CDR2 is SQIVND (reference sequence). CDR3 nucleotide sequence: TGTGCCAGTAGTAGTCAGGGGGCCTACGTTGAGCAGTACTTC. Protein sequence: CASSSQGAYVEQYF.

This clone has only a few counts. This sequence joins TRBV6-2 or TRBV6-3 and TRBJ2-7, with D perhaps TRBD2 (6 bases). V was cut by 2 bases and J by 6 bases, with 11 bases left in between. The CDR3 runs to 13 residues. Germline V gives CDR1 MNHEY, CDR2 SVGEGT. The CDR3 here is CASSYRGTSEQYF. In nucleotides, the CDR3 is TGTGCCAGCAGTTACCGGGGGACCTCCGAGCAGTACTTC.

The chain uses TRBV7-2 and TRBJ2-3; D remains unclear. CDR3 length: 14 residues. Germline V gene lookup returns CDR1 SGHTA and CDR2 FQGNSA. Trimming pared 3 bases from V and 1 base from J, leaving 8 bases between. CDR3 sequence (DNA): TGTGCCAGCAGCTTCCGGCAGGGCACAGATACGCAGTATTTT. Amino acids: CASSFRQGTDTQYF.

The gene calls are TRBV11-3 and TRBJ2-1; no definite D call. Trimming stripped 5 bases from V and 6 bases from J, with 8 bases between. The germline CDR1 and CDR2 sequences are SGHNT and YENEEA. This CDR3 has 12 amino acids. CDR3 sequence reads: CASSSNSNEQFF. DNA for the CDR3: TGTGCCAGCAGCAGCAACAGCAATGAGCAGTTCTTC.